This T cell receptor beta chain was documented in a study of T-cell memory formation after mild COVID-19. Study-wide findings and caveats: Second-wave clones that peaked on day 37 lacked confirmed SARS-CoV-2 specificity.

TCRdb re-called the 5' RACE reads through MiXCR, storing one row per CDR3 protein. The table shows roughly 70,000 distinct CDR3 sequences, with around 17% occurring only once. Germline CDR1 SGHRS, CDR2 YFSETQ. J lost 9 bases, V lost 0 bases, and 6 bases had no gene match. This CDR3 region has 14 residues. The table lists this clonotype with a few counts. Its specificity is not known. Sequencing input: PBMCs or a T cell subset sorted from them (not recorded which). The rearrangement joins TRBV5-1 to TRBJ2-1; TRBD1 aligns across 7 bases. The receptor was derived from an adult woman who had mild COVID-19 (a few samples of this study predate the infection). Cell type and time point are not known. The CDR3 region is CASSLVGQNGEQFF. CDR3 sequence (DNA): TGCGCCAGCAGCTTGGTGGGACAGAATGGTGAGCAGTTCTTC.